This T cell receptor (beta chain) was sequenced during a study of CD8 T cell repertoires and HIV-1 epitope variants. Study information: Twenty-five autologous and known Gag and Nef epitope variant peptides each stimulated T cells separately. Controls were a CMV, EBV and flu pool, Ebola AY9, and no peptide. Study results and limitations: Nine antigen-specific TCR beta clonotypes were found; over 5 seemed cross-reactive to variants.

Germline CDR1 and CDR2: SNHLY and FYNNEI. This CDR3 comprises 11 residues. TCRdb keeps only in-frame clones here, not all; method: immunoSEQ multiplex PCR. The sample carries around 2,000 clones, 71% recorded once. In regard to this clone: The target antigen is unknown.

This chain uses TRBV2 with TRBJ2-5, with D perhaps given as TRBD1 or TRBD2 (6 bases each). This receptor was identified in a male donor with HIV. Sequencing was carried out using cultured CD8+ T cells derived from PBMCs. DNA of the CDR3: TGTGCGAGGGGGGCCGGTGAGACCCAGTACTTC. Encoded protein: CARGAGETQYF.